These 12 T cell receptor beta chains originate from one sample sequenced in a study of naive and memory T cell subsets. An equimolar mix of two oligonucleotides served as the beta constant-region primer for TRBC1 and TRBC2. TCRdb independently ran MiXCR on the UMI-ligation and nested PCR reads; one entry per CDR3 protein. Among 120,000 to 150,000 distinct CDR3 sequences listed, approximately 15% were seen once. Sequenced input: naive CD4+ T cells from blood. The receptors were sampled from a human donor in good health.

This clonotype was recorded at least ten times. A read error may account for a junction end that differs from germline. The V call is TRBV11-2, the J call TRBJ2-1; a weak D match, TRBD2 (5 bases). The CDR3 has 13 amino acids. CDR1 is SGHAT, CDR2 FQNNGV, per germline. The CDR3 loop is CASSLSDGVYQIF. CDR3 nucleotide sequence: TGTGCCAGCAGCTTATCGGACGGGGTTTATCAGATCTTC.

The chain uses TRBV6-5 and TRBJ1-1, with unresolved D. CDR1 and CDR2 from the germline V gene are MNHEY and SVGAGI. This CDR3 comprises 13 residues. V was trimmed by 4 bases and J by 5 bases, leaving 11 bases between them. The CDR3 bases are TGTGCCAGCAGTTTGCGAGGGCAGACTGAAGCTTTCTTT. Its translation is CASSLRGQTEAFF.

This chain connects TRBV5-1 to TRBJ2-5; 9 bases line up with TRBD1. CDR1 and CDR2 (germline): SGHRS, YFSETQ. The CDR3 spans 14 residues. The V segment lost 4 bases and the J segment 4 bases; nucleotides outside the gene matches: 5. CDR3 region: CASSQGQGRETQYF. CDR3 nucleotide sequence: TGCGCCAGCAGCCAGGGACAGGGAAGAGAGACCCAGTACTTC.

The rearrangement uses TRBV10-3 and TRBJ2-7, with D unresolved. V dropped 10 bases and J dropped 5 bases, with 12 bases sitting between them. Germline V CDR1 and CDR2: ENHRY, SYGVKD. The CDR3 length is 11 residues. The CDR3 region is CATPPFDEQYF. The DNA of the CDR3 is TGTGCCACCCCTCCGTTTGACGAGCAGTACTTC.

V and J are TRBV4-3 and TRBJ2-2; tentative D call: TRBD2 (5 bases). The germline CDR1 and CDR2 sequences are LGHNA and YSLEER. Trimming shortened V by 1 base and J by 7 bases, and 13 bases separated the two germline ends. The CDR3 has 15 amino acids. The CDR3: CASSQAFEGSGELFF. The CDR3 bases are TGCGCCAGCAGCCAAGCATTTGAGGGAAGCGGGGAGCTGTTTTTT.

This clonotype turned up a few times. The CDR3 here is CASSLIGLGETQYF. In nucleotides, the CDR3 is TGTGCCAGCAGCTTAATCGGCCTTGGTGAGACCCAGTACTTC. The rearrangement uses TRBV7-9 and TRBJ2-5; D unclear. Germline-derived CDR1 and CDR2 are SEHNR and FQNEAQ (reference sequence). V shed 2 bases and J shed 5 bases, with 12 bases lying between them. The CDR3 is made up of 14 amino acids.

The chain joins TRBV6-5 to TRBJ2-3; no clear D gene. The CDR3 extends over 17 amino acids. Germline lookup yields CDR1 MNHEY and CDR2 SVGAGI. V was cut by 3 bases and J by 2 bases, with 18 bases left in between. CDR3 sequence: CASSYDRRRPDTDTQYF. The DNA of the CDR3 is TGTGCCAGCAGTTATGATCGTCGTCGACCGGACACAGATACGCAGTATTTT.

This sequence joins TRBV9 and TRBJ2-1, with TRBD2 matching over 10 bases. Germline V gives CDR1 SGDLS, CDR2 YYNGEE. After removal of 3 bases from V and 8 bases from J, the junction contained 2 bases not matched to a gene. CDR3 length: 13 residues. The CDR3, as DNA: TGTGCCAGCAGCGCTAGCGGGAGTTATGAGCAGTTCTTC. This encodes CASSASGSYEQFF.

J is TRBJ2-2 and V is TRBV30; 9 positions match TRBD1. Germline lookup yields CDR1 GTSNPN and CDR2 SVGIG (reference sequence). The trim removed 2 bases at V and 6 bases at J, leaving 7 bases unmatched. This CDR3 has 15 amino acids. The CDR3 protein is CAWSRDREGAGELFF. The CDR3, as DNA: TGTGCCTGGAGTCGGGACAGGGAAGGGGCCGGGGAGCTGTTTTTT.

This clonotype has a handful of counts. The chain has TRBV15 and TRBJ2-2; 9 bases match TRBD2. The CDR3 has 18 residues. V shed 0 bases and J 5 bases; nucleotides not matched to a gene: 10. Germline assignment: CDR1 LNHNV and CDR2 YYDKDF (reference sequence). CDR3 residues: CATSRDREASGNTGELFF. CDR3 nucleotide sequence: TGTGCCACCAGCAGAGATCGGGAGGCTAGCGGGAATACCGGGGAGCTGTTTTTT. The full variable domain, completed using reference TRBV15 and TRBJ2-2, is DAMVIQNPRYQVTQFGKPVTLSCSQTLNHNVMYWYQQKSSQAPKLLFHYYDKDFNNEADTPDNFQSRRPNTSFCFLDIRSPGLGDTAMYLCATSRDREASGNTGELFFGEGSRLTVL.

The chain recombines TRBV3-1 with TRBJ2-5, with D unresolved. Germline lookup yields CDR1 LGHDT and CDR2 YNNKEL (reference sequence). The CDR3 sequence is 13 residues long. Trimming took 3 bases from V and 5 from J, leaving 10 bases between them. CDR3 nucleotides: TGTGCCAGCAGCCACCCAAATTTGGAGACCCAGTACTTC. Translating gives CASSHPNLETQYF.

This clonotype was observed a handful of times. The chain joins TRBV4-2 to TRBJ2-1, with 7 bases matching TRBD2. CDR3 size: 16 residues. With V trimmed by 3 bases and J by 4 bases, 9 bases remained unmatched. Germline assignment: CDR1 LGHNA and CDR2 YNFKEQ. The CDR3 nucleotides are TGTGCCAGCAGCCAGGCTAGCGGACTCGGGTACAATGAGCAGTTCTTC. It translates to CASSQASGLGYNEQFF.